This T cell receptor beta chain originates from a study of T-cell memory formation after mild COVID-19. A 5'RACE reaction primed in the constant segment made cDNA libraries of TCR alpha and TCR beta, and these carried sample barcodes and UMIs. TCRdb independently ran MiXCR on the 5' RACE reads; one entry per CDR3 protein. The data hold 140,000 to 150,000 distinct CDR3 sequences, with 20% to 25% observed a single time. Of note for this clonotype: Its target is not known.

Study-level results: Cross-reactive memory seemingly joined, as some responding clones were found in pre-infection memory. Clones which contracted sat mainly in CM and EM if CD4+, and in EMRA if CD8+. Among clones contracting day 15 to 85, CD4/CD8 was balanced, whereas later expanders leaned CD4+.

The sequenced sample consisted of PBMCs or a T cell subset sorted from them (not recorded which). This clonotype originated in an adult woman who had mild COVID-19 (a few samples of this study predate the infection). Cell type and time point are not known.

CDR3 sequence reads: CASSFPGGVLSDTQYF. The CDR3 DNA is TGTGCCAGCAGCTTCCCGGGAGGGGTGCTTTCGGATACGCAGTATTTT. V usage is TRBV7-9 and J usage is TRBJ2-3, with 8 positions matching TRBD2. CDR1 is SEHNR and CDR2 is FQNEAQ in the germline V gene (reference sequence). V lost 3 bases and J lost 6; bases outside the gene matches: 11. The CDR3 loop spans 16 amino acids.